Below, one TCR beta chain is given with its context. Its antigen is not identified. Deletions cut 3 bases from V and 6 bases from J, with 5 bases between. This CDR3 region has 11 residues. Germline V gene sequence: CDR1 SQVTM, CDR2 ANQGSEA. As the sequencing template, cDNA was produced by extracting RNA and reverse transcribing it. Sequenced by immunoSEQ multiplex PCR; TCRdb stores in-frame clones only, minus some. The table has more than 200,000 clones, 67% seen once. Peripheral blood and lesional scalp punch biopsies came from alopecia areata patients. The record originates from a study of CD8+ T cells in alopecia areata. In the study overall: Oral tofacitinib (5 to 10 mg twice daily) was administered to treated patients. Tofacitinib treatment spanned 6 to 18 months, with 6 months off drug afterward.

Study-wide findings and caveats: When scalp samples are sequenced, resident alphabeta T cells of normal skin are also captured.

This chain links TRBV29-1 with TRBJ1-4; unclear D gene. The clonotype comes from a human donor with alopecia areata. This material consisted of CD4+ T cells sorted from blood, taken at week 0. This CDR3 reads CSVERDEKLFF. The CDR3 DNA follows: TGCAGCGTTGAGAGGGATGAAAAACTGTTTTTT. Drawing the rest from reference TRBV29-1 and TRBJ1-4, the complete variable domain is SAVISQKPSRDICQRGTSLTIQCQVDSQVTMMFWYRQQPGQSLTLIATANQGSEATYESGFVIDKFPISRPNLTFSTLTVSNMSPEDSSIYLCSVERDEKLFFGSGTQLSVL.